This entry lists 25 T cell receptor beta chains sequenced from one sample in a study of molecular identifiers for immune sequencing clone quantification. TCRdb re-analysed the PCR reads in MiXCR, keeping a single row per CDR3 protein. The table includes over 600,000 distinct CDR3 sequences, about 20% detected once. Sequenced sample: naive CD8+ T cells from blood, with Jurkat cell RNA spiked in. As for subset: FACS-sorted CD8+CD4-CCR7+CD45RA+ naive T cells. The receptors were sampled from a human donor in good health. Some libraries in this study had Jurkat cell RNA spiked in.

This clonotype was detected many times. The chain combines TRBV27 with TRBJ2-7, with a tentative D call TRBD1 (5 bases). The V gene's germline CDR1 is MNHEY and CDR2 SMNVEV (reference sequence). Deletions cut 5 bases from V and 4 bases from J, with 9 bases between. This CDR3 has 12 residues. CDR3 amino acids: CASSAAGYEQYF. The DNA of the CDR3 is TGTGCCAGCAGTGCCGCAGGGTACGAGCAGTACTTC.

This clonotype has a handful of counts. The chain joins TRBV19 to TRBJ2-7; D remains unclear. The CDR3 totals 16 residues. Trimming took off 0 bases at V and 3 bases at J, with 15 bases between the two ends. Germline V gene lookup returns CDR1 LNHDA and CDR2 SQIVND (reference sequence). Written as DNA, the CDR3 is TGTGCCAGTAGTATAGATCAAGGATCCCCCTACTACGAGCAGTACTTC. It yields the protein CASSIDQGSPYYEQYF.

J is TRBJ1-5 and V is TRBV21-1. TRBV21-1 is described as a pseudogene. The CDR3 runs to 15 residues. In DNA form, the CDR3 reads TGTGCCAGCAGCCGGCAACGAAGCAGCAATCAGCCCCAGCATTTT. Its protein is CASSRQRSSNQPQHF.

Many counts were recorded for this clonotype. CDR3 residues: CASGLAYEQYF. CDR3 bases: TGTGCCAGCGGACTAGCCTACGAGCAGTACTTC. The chain uses TRBV6-6 and TRBJ2-7; 7 bases are a match to TRBD2. This CDR3 is 11 amino acids long. Trimming at V came to 8 bases and at J to 2 bases, leaving 0 bases not matched to a gene. In germline, CDR1 is MNHNY, CDR2 SVGAGI (reference sequence).

This clonotype was counted a few times. The chain couples TRBV27 to TRBJ1-6; maybe TRBD1 (6 bases). The germline CDR1 and CDR2 sequences are MNHEY and SMNVEV (reference sequence). With 6 bases removed from V and 8 bases from J, the gap between germline ends came to 11 bases. CDR3 size: 13 residues. The CDR3 bases are TGTGCCAGCAGGACAGGTTCAGATTCACCCCTCCACTTT. Its protein product is CASRTGSDSPLHF.

Many counts were recorded for this clonotype. The chain uses TRBV13 and TRBJ1-1, with TRBD1 as a possible D gene (6 bases). This CDR3 spans 14 amino acids. Germline CDR1 PRHDT, CDR2 FYEKMQ (reference sequence). Deletions cut 5 bases from V and 3 bases from J, with 13 bases between. CDR3 coding DNA: TGTGCCAGCAGCGCCTATTACAGGGACACTGAAGCTTTCTTT. It is translated as CASSAYYRDTEAFF. The variable domain in full, with the rest retrieved from reference TRBV13 and TRBJ1-1, is AAGVIQSPRHLIKEKRETATLKCYPIPRHDTVYWYQQGPGQDPQFLISFYEKMQSDKGSIPDRFSAQQFSDYHSELNMSSLELGDSALYFCASSAYYRDTEAFFGQGTRLTVV.

On this clonotype itself: This may be a read error: a much more frequent sequence differs by one nucleotide. The chain has TRBV5-3 and TRBJ2-4, with a tentative D call TRBD2 (5 bases). TRBV5-3 is classed as an ORF, of uncertain function. The CDR3 runs 16 residues. The CDR3 region is CASSRPGELAKTIQYF. CDR3 DNA: TGTGCCAGCAGCCGCCCTGGTGAGCTAGCCAAAACCATTCAGTACTTC.

As to this clonotype: A read error may produce the germline difference seen at one junction end. The chain joins TRBV9 to TRBJ2-1; 8 bases fit TRBD2. Germline CDR1 and CDR2: SGDLS and YYNGEE. CDR3 size: 15 residues. CDR3 DNA sequence: TGTGCCAGCAGCGTAGGGGGACTAGATAGGGATGAGCAGCTCTTC. Protein sequence: CASSVGGLDRDEQLF.

In this sample, this clonotype turned up once. The chain uses TRBV5-1 and TRBJ2-1; TRBD1 agrees at 8 bases. The CDR3 has 14 residues. CDR1 is SGHRS, CDR2 YFSETQ, per germline. Trimming cost V 6 bases and J 8 bases; bases outside gene matches: 10. The CDR3 DNA follows: TGCGCCAGCAACCCCGGGACAGGCTGGGATGAGCAGTTCTTC. Encoded protein: CASNPGTGWDEQFF.

At least ten counts were recorded for this clonotype. The V and J genes are TRBV7-9 and TRBJ2-3; the D gene is possibly TRBD2 (6 bases). V lost 5 bases, J lost 4 bases, and 25 bases lay in between. The CDR3 totals 18 residues. Germline V lookup: CDR1 SEHNR, CDR2 FQNEAQ (reference sequence). CDR3 in DNA: TGTGCCAGCAGCCCTCCACCGACATTAGCGGAAGCGCCAGATACGCAGTATTTT. This encodes CASSPPPTLAEAPDTQYF.

The table lists this clonotype with many counts. This chain links TRBV18 with TRBJ2-5, with D perhaps assigned TRBD1 or TRBD2 (5 bases each). The germline CDR1 and CDR2 sequences are KGHSH and LQKENI. V lost 1 base, J lost 5 bases, and 14 bases lay in between. This CDR3 spans 15 amino acids. CDR3 DNA sequence: TGTGCCAGCTCACCACGGGGGTTGGTAGATGAGACCCAGTACTTC. It specifies CASSPRGLVDETQYF.

This clonotype was recorded at least ten times. The chain links TRBV6-5 to TRBJ2-7; 13 positions match TRBD2. J was trimmed by 5 bases and V by 0 bases; bases with no gene match: 10. The length of the CDR3 is 18 residues. Per germline, CDR1 MNHEY and CDR2 SVGAGI. CDR3 bases: TGTGCCAGCAGTTACTCCAACCCCCCAGGGACTAGCGGGAACGAGCAGTACTTC. Translation gives CASSYSNPPGTSGNEQYF.

In the case of this clonotype: This could be a read error, since a much larger clone is one nucleotide away. As the CDR3 is not closed by the conserved phenylalanine or tryptophan, this likely results from a read error. The chain employs TRBV19 and TRBJ2-2, with 9 bases fitting TRBD1. This CDR3 is built from 16 residues. CDR1 is LNHDA, CDR2 SQIVND, per germline (reference sequence). The V segment lost 0 bases and the J segment 4 bases; nucleotides outside the gene matches: 3. CDR3 loop: CASSIDGTGTTGELFS. CDR3 in DNA: TGTGCCAGTAGTATAGACGGGACAGGGACCACCGGGGAGCTGTTTTCT.

The rearrangement uses TRBV4-1 and TRBJ2-1; possibly TRBD2 for D (7 bases). V dropped 2 bases and J dropped 10 bases, with 12 bases sitting between them. This CDR3 has 13 residues. CDR1 is MGHRA and CDR2 is YSYEKL in the germline V gene. CDR3 protein: CASSQRGAEEQFF. Written as DNA, the CDR3 is TGCGCCAGCAGCCAACGGGGGGCTGAAGAGCAGTTCTTC.

This clonotype was seen a handful of times. This may stem from a read error, because a much larger clone lies one nucleotide away. The chain combines TRBV19 with TRBJ1-1; D is uncertain. Germline V gives CDR1 LNHDA, CDR2 SQIVND (reference sequence). This CDR3 is built from 13 residues. The V gene lost 9 bases and the J gene lost 4 bases, with 15 bases spanning the gap. CDR3 DNA: TGTGCCAGCCGCTCAATGGGGAGCACTGAAGCTTTCTTT. This translates into CASRSMGSTEAFF.

This clonotype was seen repeatedly, ten times or more. The J gene is TRBJ2-3, the V gene TRBV7-9, with 8 nucleotides matching TRBD2. The trim removed 2 bases at V and 4 bases at J, leaving 11 bases unmatched. In germline, CDR1 is SEHNR, CDR2 FQNEAQ (reference sequence). CDR3 length: 17 residues. The CDR3 DNA reads as TGTGCCAGCAGCTTACCCCGGGGGGGCCTGCGAGCAGATACGCAGTATTTT. Its translation: CASSLPRGGLRADTQYF.

This clonotype has at least ten counts. The genes are TRBV6-5 and TRBJ2-5, with 13 bases lining up with TRBD2. Trimming cost V 6 bases and J 3 bases; bases outside gene matches: 10. The germline CDR1 and CDR2 sequences are MNHEY and SVGAGI. This CDR3 contains 17 residues. CDR3 coding DNA: TGTGCCAGCAGCAAATACCTACTAGCGGGGGGGGAAGAGACCCAGTACTTC. It translates to CASSKYLLAGGEETQYF.

This clonotype has a count of ten or more. The chain employs TRBV27 and TRBJ2-7; unclear D gene. V lost 7 bases to trimming and J lost 7 bases, with 14 bases between them. CDR3 length equals 12 residues. Germline V gives CDR1 MNHEY, CDR2 SMNVEV (reference sequence). The DNA of the CDR3 is TGTGCCAGCAACCCCGGGTCGGGTGAGCAGTACTTC. This sequence encodes CASNPGSGEQYF.

As for this clonotype: A read error is possible here, since a much larger clone lies one base away. J is TRBJ2-2 and V is TRBV7-9, with D uncertain. Germline V gives CDR1 SEHNR, CDR2 FQNEAQ (reference sequence). This CDR3 is 15 amino acids long. Trimming removed 6 bases at V and 1 base at J, with 12 bases between. The CDR3 protein is CASRTDGRNTGELFF. The DNA of the CDR3 is TGTGCCAGCAGAACAGACGGAAGGAACACCGGGGAGCTGTTTTTT.

This clonotype was counted at least ten times. V and J are TRBV29-1 and TRBJ2-7; 8 bases agree with TRBD1. The J segment lost 3 bases and the V segment lost 7 bases, leaving 8 bases of the junction unmatched. Germline loops: CDR1 SQVTM, CDR2 ANQGSEA. The CDR3 contains 13 residues. Written as DNA, the CDR3 is TGCAGCGCCCAGGGACAGGAAGACTACGAGCAGTACTTC. Translating it yields CSAQGQEDYEQYF.

This clonotype was found many times. This rearrangement joins TRBV21-1 to TRBJ2-6; the table's D call, TRBD1, was not checked against the DNA. TRBV21-1 has pseudogene status. The length of the CDR3 is 17 residues. As DNA, the CDR3 is TGTGCCAGCAGCATCTCAAACAGGGGGCCAGGGGCCAACGTCCTGACTTTC. Protein: CASSISNRGPGANVLTF.

To note about this clonotype: A much larger clone sits a single nucleotide away, making a read error possible. V gene TRBV23-1 combines with J gene TRBJ2-1; 7 bases match TRBD2. TRBV23-1 carries the ORF label, with uncertain function. Trimming took 0 bases from V and 4 from J; bases not matched to a gene: 27. The CDR3 covers 23 residues. CDR3 loop: CASSQSSGIKRDPPDGGYNEQFF. The CDR3 bases are TGCGCCAGCAGTCAATCATCTGGGATTAAGCGGGACCCTCCGGACGGGGGGTACAATGAGCAGTTCTTC.

As to this clonotype: Just one base apart from a much larger clone, this may be a read error. V is TRBV6-5 and J is TRBJ1-1; 7 nucleotides line up with TRBD1. CDR3 length equals 15 residues. Germline V gene data show CDR1 as MNHEY and CDR2 as SVGAGI. The CDR3 spells CVSSYSGQSNTEAFF. CDR3 DNA sequence: TGTGTCAGCAGTTACTCGGGACAGTCGAACACTGAAGCTTTCTTT.

This clonotype has a count of ten or more. This chain links TRBV27 with TRBJ1-1; D gene uncertain. Germline V CDR1 and CDR2: MNHEY, SMNVEV (reference sequence). The CDR3 spans 13 residues. The ends were cut back, 1 base at V and 2 bases at J, with 5 bases in the middle. CDR3 residues: CASSLFPNTEAFF. The CDR3 DNA sequence: TGTGCCAGCAGTTTATTTCCAAACACTGAAGCTTTCTTT.

This chain's CDR3 is CAWSPTTRGGNSPLHF. The DNA for the CDR3 is TGTGCCTGGAGTCCAACGACACGGGGTGGAAATTCACCCCTCCACTTT. The chain couples TRBV30 to TRBJ1-6, with D hard to call. This CDR3 has 16 residues. The V and J ends lost 2 bases and 7 bases respectively, with 18 bases between them. Germline V gene lookup returns CDR1 GTSNPN and CDR2 SVGIG (reference sequence).